Listed here are 22 T cell receptor beta chains from one sample, sequenced in a study of preoperative IRX-2 immunotherapy in early breast cancer. Treatment meaning: preoperative locoregional IRX-2 cytokine immunotherapy. Profiling relied on immunoSEQ multiplex PCR, and the TCRdb table lists in-frame clones only, not all of them. The sample holds 25,000 or so clones, 80% to 90% seen once. The source was tumor tissue, collected after IRX-2 immunotherapy. Every receptor here comes from a human donor with breast cancer.

The rearrangement uses TRBV28 and TRBJ2-3; weak D call: TRBD2 (7 bases). V shed 2 bases and J shed 4 bases, with 13 bases lying between them. The CDR3 is 15 residues long. CDR1 and CDR2 (germline): MDHEN, SYDVKM. The CDR3 DNA is TGTGCCAGCAGTTTAGGGGGGGCGCAGGCAGATACGCAGTATTTT. Residues: CASSLGGAQADTQYF.

V gene TRBV5-4 combines with J gene TRBJ2-4; the D gene could be TRBD1 or TRBD2 (5 bases each). V gave up 5 bases and J gave up 4 bases, with 16 bases separating them. Germline loops: CDR1 SGHNT, CDR2 YYREEE (reference sequence). The CDR3 runs to 15 residues. This CDR3 is CASSPTGTEKNIQYF. The CDR3 DNA is TGTGCCAGCAGTCCTACCGGGACCGAAAAAAACATTCAGTACTTC.

A single count supports this clone. Here the CDR3 reads CASSEVPSPGNQPQHF. The CDR3 nucleotides read TGTGCCAGCAGTGAAGTTCCCTCCCCAGGCAATCAGCCCCAGCATTTT. The chain employs TRBV2 and TRBJ1-5, with D unresolved. In germline, CDR1 is SNHLY, CDR2 FYNNEI. The V gene lost 1 base and the J gene lost 2 bases, with 12 bases spanning the gap. CDR3 length: 16 residues.

The CDR3 nucleotides read TGTGCCAGCAGTCTGGACAGGGTGAACACTGAAGCTTTCTTT. This translates into CASSLDRVNTEAFF. The rearrangement joins TRBV6-5 to TRBJ1-1; 8 bases line up with TRBD1. CDR1 and CDR2 (germline): MNHEY, SVGAGI. This CDR3 has 14 amino acids. The ends lost 5 bases at V and 0 bases at J; junction bases unmatched: 2.

The chain links TRBV10-1 to TRBJ2-3; TRBD2 matches at 9 bases. The V and J ends lost 3 bases and 2 bases, in that order; junction bases with no gene match: 9. Germline values: CDR1 WNHNN, CDR2 SYGVQD (reference sequence). The CDR3 runs 17 residues. The CDR3 region is CASSDFRSSGATDTQYF. As DNA, the CDR3 is TGCGCCAGCAGTGACTTTAGGTCTAGCGGGGCCACAGATACGCAGTATTTT.

This chain joins TRBV12-5 and TRBJ1-5; D perhaps matches TRBD1 (5 bases). This CDR3 is 14 amino acids long. The V gene lost 3 bases and the J gene lost 3 bases, with 9 bases spanning the gap. Per germline, CDR1 LGHNT and CDR2 FRNRAP. Here the CDR3 reads CASGLGANNQPQHF. CDR3 nucleotides: TGTGCTAGTGGTTTAGGGGCGAACAATCAGCCCCAGCATTTT.

The chain uses TRBV27 and TRBJ2-3; 8 positions match TRBD2. This CDR3 is 13 amino acids long. After removal of 6 bases from V and 4 bases from J, the junction contained 3 bases not matched to a gene. Germline V gives CDR1 MNHEY, CDR2 SMNVEV (reference sequence). CDR3 protein: CASSREGADTQYF. CDR3 DNA sequence: TGTGCCAGCAGCCGGGAGGGAGCAGATACGCAGTATTTT.

The CDR3 DNA reads as TGCGCCAGCAGCCATACATTATCGACAGGGAGGAGTCAGCCCCAGCATTTT. Its protein product is CASSHTLSTGRSQPQHF. V and J are TRBV4-1 and TRBJ1-5, with TRBD1 identical over 7 bases. V shed 3 bases and J 6 bases; nucleotides not matched to a gene: 14. The germline gives CDR1 MGHRA, CDR2 YSYEKL. The CDR3 totals 17 residues.

The rearrangement uses TRBV5-4 and TRBJ2-7, with TRBD1 identical over 8 bases. CDR1 and CDR2 (germline): SGHNT, YYREEE (reference sequence). The V and J ends lost 0 bases and 0 bases, in that order; junction bases with no gene match: 5. CDR3 length equals 16 residues. The CDR3 DNA reads as TGTGCCAGCAGCTTGGCCGGGGGACAGGCCTCCTACGAGCAGTACTTC. Amino acids: CASSLAGGQASYEQYF.

The V gene is TRBV7-2, the J gene TRBJ2-2; 12 bases are a match to TRBD2. The CDR3 consists of 18 residues. In germline, CDR1 is SGHTA, CDR2 FQGNSA. The V segment lost 1 base and the J segment 2 bases; nucleotides outside the gene matches: 5. CDR3 sequence (DNA): TGTGCCAGCAGCTTAGTGGCTAGCGGGGGGGGTAACACCGGGGAGCTGTTTTTT. Translation: CASSLVASGGGNTGELFF.

The chain uses TRBV1 and TRBJ2-2; the table's D gene call, TRBD2, was not cross checked with the DNA. TRBV1 is termed a pseudogene. This CDR3 is 16 amino acids long. The CDR3 DNA reads TGCACCAGCAGTCAACTAGCGGGGGTGAACACCGGGGAGCTGTTTTTT. Its protein is CTSSQLAGVNTGELFF.

This clone has only a few counts. The chain couples TRBV7-9 to TRBJ1-2; TRBD1 agrees at 8 bases. This CDR3 has 16 amino acids. Germline trimming cut 2 bases from V and 8 bases from J; bases unmatched to any gene: 13. Germline assignment: CDR1 SEHNR and CDR2 FQNEAQ (reference sequence). The CDR3 coding sequence is TGTGCCAGCAGCTTAACCGACTCCAGACAGGGGAAAGGCTACACCTTC. Translated: CASSLTDSRQGKGYTF.

This clone was found once. The V call is TRBV18, the J call TRBJ2-7; a possible D gene is TRBD1 (6 bases). Trimming took off 5 bases at V and 6 bases at J, with 17 bases between the two ends. Germline CDR1 KGHSH, CDR2 LQKENI. CDR3 length: 14 residues. CDR3 nucleotides: TGTGCCAGCTCAAAATCCCGGACAGACTTCGAGCAGTACTTC. Translation gives CASSKSRTDFEQYF.

This rearrangement joins TRBV28 to TRBJ1-2; D is unclear. Per the germline V gene, CDR1 is MDHEN and CDR2 is SYDVKM. Deletions cut 2 bases from V and 4 bases from J, with 5 bases between. The CDR3 runs 12 residues. The CDR3, as DNA: TGTGCCAGCAGTTTAACTTCCTATGGCTACACCTTC. Translation: CASSLTSYGYTF.

This chain links TRBV25-1 with TRBJ2-7, with 7 bases identical to TRBD1. The CDR3 is 11 residues long. V gave up 8 bases and J gave up 3 bases; unmatched junction bases: 1. Germline CDR1 MGHDK, CDR2 SYGVNS. The CDR3 loop is CASGTVYEQYF. For the CDR3, the DNA is TGTGCCAGCGGGACAGTCTACGAGCAGTACTTC.

The J gene is TRBJ2-5, the V gene TRBV4-3; 9 bases match TRBD1. The J call is uncertain, as TRBJ2-7 better fits the DNA end. There are 14 residues in the CDR3. Germline V gene lookup returns CDR1 LGHNA and CDR2 YSLEER. The CDR3 DNA sequence: TGCGCCAGCAGCGCCTCGGGACAGGGCTACGAGCAGTACTTC. Protein product: CASSASGQGYEQYF.

The rearrangement joins TRBV2 to TRBJ2-5, with 15 bases lining up with TRBD2. The J call is in doubt because the DNA end fits TRBJ2-7 better. CDR1 and CDR2 from the germline V gene are SNHLY and FYNNEI. The CDR3 contains 20 residues. CDR3 amino acids: CASRGRPGLAGGGASYEQYF. The CDR3 DNA reads as TGTGCCAGCAGGGGGCGTCCGGGACTAGCGGGAGGAGGGGCCTCCTACGAGCAGTACTTC.

This rearrangement joins TRBV11-1 to TRBJ2-3; TRBD1 matches 10 bases. This CDR3 contains 16 residues. Germline V gene data show CDR1 as SGHAT and CDR2 as FQDESV (reference sequence). Trimming cost V 6 bases and J 5 bases; bases outside gene matches: 11. CDR3 loop: CASSRNPTGGRDTQYF. The CDR3 coding sequence is TGTGCCAGCAGTCGCAACCCGACAGGGGGCAGAGATACGCAGTATTTT.

The chain combines TRBV18 with TRBJ2-5; D gene unclear. The CDR3 sequence is 14 residues long. The V end lost 2 bases, the J end lost 2 bases, and 9 bases lay between the germline ends. Germline values: CDR1 KGHSH, CDR2 LQKENI. Written as DNA, the CDR3 is TGTGCCAGCTCACCATTTGGGCAGCAAGAGACCCAGTACTTC. It encodes CASSPFGQQETQYF.

V and J are TRBV6-1 and TRBJ2-7, with D possibly being TRBD1 (6 bases). CDR3 size: 15 residues. The V end lost 7 bases, the J end lost 6 bases, and 22 bases lay between the germline ends. Per the germline V gene, CDR1 is MNHNS and CDR2 is SASEGT. The CDR3 region is CASNEWGRGKGEQYF. DNA for the CDR3: TGTGCCAGCAACGAGTGGGGCAGGGGTAAAGGCGAGCAGTACTTC.

The CDR3 spells CASSLGGQGEGGNTIYF. CDR3 nucleotides: TGCGCCAGCAGCCTGGGGGGCCAGGGGGAAGGTGGAAACACCATATATTTT. The J gene is TRBJ1-3, the V gene TRBV5-1; 7 nucleotides align to TRBD1. CDR1 and CDR2 from the germline V gene are SGHRS and YFSETQ. V was pared by 4 bases and J by 3 bases, with 13 bases of the junction left unmatched. The CDR3 has 17 residues.

The chain employs TRBV7-2 and TRBJ2-1, with 8 nucleotides matching TRBD2. CDR3 length: 14 amino acids. V lost 5 bases and J lost 5; bases outside the gene matches: 5. Germline V gene data show CDR1 as SGHTA and CDR2 as FQGNSA. The CDR3 region is CASSPRTSNNEQFF. DNA for the CDR3: TGTGCCAGCAGCCCTCGGACTAGCAACAATGAGCAGTTCTTC.